This T cell receptor beta chain was found in a study of cytomegalovirus exposure and HLA in healthy donors (dated by TCRdb to between 2016 and 2019). Some background on the complete study: According to an earlier analysis of 587 of the donors, some 170 million T cells yielded over 100 million unique TCR beta sequences and about 300 Gb of sequence data. An early release that covered 500 to 800 HLA-typed donors contained approximately 320 gigabases of sequencing data and around 80 million unique TCR sequences. Among the roughly 400 genotyped donors, 75% to 90% belonged to the genetic ancestry cluster associated with self-reported Caucasian donors. The study was designed to test whether signatures of past pathogen exposure could be identified by cataloging public T cell receptors. The study profiled the T cell repertoires of under 850 subjects by immunosequencing and related them to cytomegalovirus serostatus. Besides the first cohort of 500 to 700 subjects, a separate validation cohort made up of over 100 different subjects was used. To predict cytomegalovirus infection status, the study combined high-throughput TCR immunosequencing, statistical association of individual TCRs with disease status, and machine learning. A later analysis re-examined previously published TCR beta repertoires from more than 650 donors and added high-resolution HLA genotyping to investigate patterns of TCR occurrence. Rather than using new phenotypic data, the later analysis identified candidate immune exposures from TCR beta sequences and from how often those sequences occurred across donors. An earlier analysis of around 580 of the donors used high-throughput TCR beta sequencing to judge whether each TCR beta V gene segment behaved as functional or pseudogenic. Donor age, sex, ethnicity and CMV serostatus were collected together with the repertoire data. A later genetic analysis used genome-wide SNP genotypes for about three fifths of the 666 donors, treating that subset as a discovery cohort. Every discovery cohort repertoire had been produced on one sequencing platform. Class I and class II HLA loci were covered by the typing at four-digit resolution. The number of donors typed differed by locus, with about 629-630 for A, B, C, DRB1 and DQB1, over 500 for DQA1, nearly 610 for DPA1, and 450 to 480 for DPB1. About five DR-DQ haplotypes were treated as single units for association and clustering because of strong linkage in the cohort. Across some 400 genotyped donors of the cohort, an average of approximately 240,000 unique TCR beta nucleotide sequences per donor were sequenced, and roughly a sixth of those sequences were non-productive. What the study reported, not specific to this receptor: Immune exposure information for the cohort was limited to CMV serostatus. According to a later genetic analysis, donors in an Asian-associated ancestry cluster had fewer N-insertions in productive TCRs than the roughly 700-donor mean. Cytomegalovirus status was reported to be diagnosed by the classifier with high specificity and sensitivity in both the original and validation cohorts. At a false discovery rate of 0.05, a later analysis linked 16,000 or so TCR beta sequences to specific HLA alleles. In a later analysis, several top co-occurrence clusters were reported to appear linked to parvovirus B19, influenza, CMV and Epstein-Barr virus. Compared with equally common non-associated chains, HLA-associated TCR beta chains in a later analysis were more clonally expanded and had lower generation probabilities. The authors suggested that the approach could potentially be extended to other disease states and immunological phenotypes. A later genetic analysis associated a missense DCLRE1C variant with V-gene and J-gene trimming of TCR beta chains, and an independent cohort replicated the association. A further reported finding was that TCR beta sequences accurately predicted the HLA-A and HLA-B alleles for most subjects in the first cohort. A later analysis found that most CMV-associated TCR beta chains appeared HLA-restricted, with HLA associations seemingly driven largely by CMV exposure. The earlier analysis of approximately 560 of the donors excluded around 17 rarely observed V segments, including chromosome 9 orphons, because counts were too low. While some public TCRs were present in many individuals, most TCR sequences turned up only very rarely across donors. Presence/absence analyses assumed roughly uniform sequencing depth across donors, an assumption that may not hold. Some IMGT-functional V segments, including TRBV6-2 and TRBV6-3, could not be distinguished by the 87-base-pair reads and were therefore excluded. Three of the identified cytomegalovirus-associated TCR beta chains were confirmed in vitro to be specific for cytomegalovirus antigens. When HLA alleles, especially DR and DQ, strongly co-occurred, attributing TCR associations to individual alleles was difficult. In a later analysis, the rate of TCR association differed among HLA loci, with DRB1 alleles having the most associated TCRs and HLA-C alleles having the fewest. The sequencing pipeline was judged likely to have produced a cluster of highly shared sequence variants as a technical artifact. Linkage disequilibrium might explain the correlated functional status among segregating V segments, but an unknown experimental factor could not be excluded. Broadly in line with IMGT annotations, most TCR beta V segments showed up in productive rearrangements about 87% or about 30% of the time in an earlier analysis of 450 to 750 of the donors. The cohort was sequenced for TCR beta chains only, and without alpha or paired-chain data the features that could be detected were limited. The study gave a list of 150 to 200 TCR beta chains associated with cytomegalovirus. HLA typing was unavailable for some donors at each locus, so association tests used only the typed subset.

In total, approximately 610 healthy bone marrow donors made up the cohort. At the time of sampling, all cohort members were nominally healthy, though unrecorded immune exposures were likely present. The donor tested CMV seropositive, placing the donor among the 250 to 350 seropositive members of the cohort. Every donor gave a peripheral blood sample, and the peripheral blood mononuclear cells from that sample were used for TCR beta sequencing. The Qiagen DNeasy Blood Extraction Kit was used to extract genomic DNA from the blood cell samples. As a fraction of the sample, this clone is large (0.1 to 1%). Its antigen has not been determined. No much larger clone exists at a distance of one base, and base qualities are not known. V trim: 7 bases; J trim: 7 bases; unmatched bases: 13. The CDR3 holds 15 amino acids from the cysteine to the phenylalanine. Only the CDR3 part of the read is kept: 45 bases, read in frame from the first base. The germline V gene gives CDR1 as ENHRY and CDR2 as SYGVKD.

Preparation of the library involved the immunoSEQ multiplex PCR assay. The multiplex PCR relied on a mix of 60 forward primers for TCR Vbeta segments and 13 reverse primers for TCR Jbeta segments. A multiplex PCR assay on genomic DNA amplified the CDR3 region of rearranged TCR beta genes. The amplified TCR beta libraries were sequenced on the Illumina HiSeq System as 87-base-pair reads. In the authors' own workflow: In a later analysis, 80 million or so unique TCR beta chains were counted across the roughly 610 repertoires, and about 9.9 million of these chains were shared by at least two donors. Raw reads were error-corrected and collapsed into unique sequences with a nearest-neighbor algorithm that merged closely related sequences to remove PCR and sequencing errors. CDR3 sequences were aligned to IMGT reference sequences to assign V, D and J gene segments. Each retained sequence needed at least a six-nucleotide match to both a V gene segment and a J gene segment. A rearrangement counted as productive if the CDR3 had no stop codons and remained in frame with V and J, and every other rearrangement counted as non-productive. Following IMGT convention, CDR3 was defined as the stretch from the second conserved V-encoded cysteine up to the conserved J-encoded phenylalanine. In an earlier analysis of around 600 of the donors, sequences lacking an unambiguous match to a single V gene segment were excluded. An earlier analysis of several hundred of the donors called V segments functional above 56.7% productive rearrangements and segregating when the between-donor standard deviation exceeded 5%. To diagnose cytomegalovirus status from the catalog of TCR beta chain sequences, a statistical classification framework was built. In a later analysis, V and J genes were assigned by comparing TCR nucleotide sequences against IMGT/GENE-DB human TR gene sequences. Using the TCRdist pipeline, a later analysis assigned CDR3 sequences along with most-parsimonious VDJ recombination scenarios. In a later analysis, each TCR beta chain was defined by its CDR3 amino acid sequence together with its V-gene family, and reads without a unique V-gene family were excluded. In a later analysis, approximately 590 highly shared, low-generation-probability nucleotide sequences were removed to address suspected cross-contamination and a sequencing artifact. In a later analysis, a clonal expansion index for each public chain was calculated from normalized within-repertoire ranks of inferred template counts. In a later analysis, generation probabilities were computed using a VDJ recombination model fitted to out-of-frame rearrangements, and the results were checked against IGoR. A later analysis scored TCR-TCR, TCR-HLA and TCR-CMV co-occurrence with hypergeometric tests, applying a repertoire-size bias correction to TCR pairs. False discovery rates were estimated in a later analysis by permuting HLA or CMV assignments 20 times. In a later analysis, co-occurring TCRs were grouped using DBSCAN, and TCRdist sequence similarity was added for clustering within HLA-allele-positive subsets. Repertoires with fewer than 30,000 or more than 120,000 public chains, plus five repertoires with anomalous nucleotide sharing, were excluded from co-occurrence clustering. As stored in TCRdb, this immuneACCESS dataset retains in-frame rearrangements with V and J assigned. A fraction of the clones does not appear; measured against another copy, unresolved V genes explain less than half of the discrepancy, and the remainder lacks a known reason. For V, J and clone size, that table is used; D and trimming come from the DNA. The sample contains around 120,000 clones, 65% to 75% of them found a single time. The ten most abundant clones make up 11% of the sample.

Here the chain combines TRBV10-3 and TRBJ1-5, with TRBD1 identical over 7 junction bases. The clonotype was recovered from a man between 35 and 55 years old in good health and CMV-seropositive. Sequenced: PBMCs. The base sequence is TGTGCCATCAAGTCGGGAGGGGGCATATGGCAGCCCCAGCATTTT. Translation gives CAIKSGGGIWQPQHF.